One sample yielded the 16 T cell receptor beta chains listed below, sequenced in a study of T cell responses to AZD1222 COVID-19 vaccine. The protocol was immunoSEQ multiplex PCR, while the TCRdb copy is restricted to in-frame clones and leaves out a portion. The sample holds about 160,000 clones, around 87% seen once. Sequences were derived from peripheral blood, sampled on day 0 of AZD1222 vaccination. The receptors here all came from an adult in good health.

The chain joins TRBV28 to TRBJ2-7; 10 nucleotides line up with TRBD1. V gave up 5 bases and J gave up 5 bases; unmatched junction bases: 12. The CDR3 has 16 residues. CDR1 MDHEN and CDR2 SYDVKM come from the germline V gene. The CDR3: CASSPSPGQGLHEQYF. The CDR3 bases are TGTGCCAGCAGTCCGTCGCCGGGACAGGGGCTCCACGAGCAGTACTTC.

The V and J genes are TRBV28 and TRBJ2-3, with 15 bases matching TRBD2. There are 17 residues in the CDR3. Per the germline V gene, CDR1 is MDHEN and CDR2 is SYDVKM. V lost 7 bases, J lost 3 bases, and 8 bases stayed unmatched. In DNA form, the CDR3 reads TGTGCCAGCACCGGACTAGCGGGGGGGCCTGGTACAGATACGCAGTATTTT. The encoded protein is CASTGLAGGPGTDTQYF.

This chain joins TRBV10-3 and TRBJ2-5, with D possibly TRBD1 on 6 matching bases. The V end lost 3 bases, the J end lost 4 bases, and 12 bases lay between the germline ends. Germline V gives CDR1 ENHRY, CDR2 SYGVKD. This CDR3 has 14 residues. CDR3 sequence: CAISEGGSTETQYF. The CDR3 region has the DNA TGTGCCATCAGTGAAGGGGGATCAACAGAGACCCAGTACTTC.

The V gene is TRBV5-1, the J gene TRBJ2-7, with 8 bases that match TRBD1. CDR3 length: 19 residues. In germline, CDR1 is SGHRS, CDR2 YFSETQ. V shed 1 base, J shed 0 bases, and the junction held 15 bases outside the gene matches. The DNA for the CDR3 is TGCGCCAGCAGCTTGCAGCTTGCAGGGGGCGGTCAAATCTCCTACGAGCAGTACTTC. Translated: CASSLQLAGGGQISYEQYF.

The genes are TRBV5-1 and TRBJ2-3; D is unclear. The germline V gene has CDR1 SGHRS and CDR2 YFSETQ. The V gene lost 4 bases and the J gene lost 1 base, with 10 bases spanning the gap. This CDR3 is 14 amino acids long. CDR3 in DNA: TGCGCCAGCAGCGGTTTGGGCGGCACAGATACGCAGTATTTT. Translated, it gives CASSGLGGTDTQYF. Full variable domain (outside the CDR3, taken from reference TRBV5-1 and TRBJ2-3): KAGVTQTPRYLIKTRGQQVTLSCSPISGHRSVSWYQQTPGQGLQFLFEYFSETQRNKGNFPGRFSGRQFSNSRSEMNVSTLELGDSALYLCASSGLGGTDTQYFGPGTRLTVL.

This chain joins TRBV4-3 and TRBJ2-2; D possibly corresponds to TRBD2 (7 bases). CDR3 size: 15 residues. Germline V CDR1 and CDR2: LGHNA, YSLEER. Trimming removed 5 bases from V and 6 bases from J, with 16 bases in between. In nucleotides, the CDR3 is TGCGCCAGCAGCTCAAGGGGGGGCGCGCCCGGGGAGCTGTTTTTT. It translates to CASSSRGGAPGELFF.

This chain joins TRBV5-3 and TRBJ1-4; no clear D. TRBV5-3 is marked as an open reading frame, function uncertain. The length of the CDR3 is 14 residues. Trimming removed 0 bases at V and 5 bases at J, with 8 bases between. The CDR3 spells CARSLGPLNEKLFF. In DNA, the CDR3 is TGTGCCAGAAGCTTGGGACCTCTGAATGAAAAACTGTTTTTT.

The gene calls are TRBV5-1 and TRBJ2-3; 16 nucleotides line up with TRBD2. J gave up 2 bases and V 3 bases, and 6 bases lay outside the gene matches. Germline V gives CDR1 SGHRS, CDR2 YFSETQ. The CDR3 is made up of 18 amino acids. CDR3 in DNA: TGCGCCAGCAGCTCCGGGACTAGCGGGGGGGCCGTCACAGATACGCAGTATTTT. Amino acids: CASSSGTSGGAVTDTQYF.

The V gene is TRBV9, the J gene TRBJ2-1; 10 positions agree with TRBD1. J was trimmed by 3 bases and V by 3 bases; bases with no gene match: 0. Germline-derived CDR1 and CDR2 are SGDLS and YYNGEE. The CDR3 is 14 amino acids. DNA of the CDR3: TGTGCCAGCAGCGGGACAGGGGGCTACAATGAGCAGTTCTTC. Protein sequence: CASSGTGGYNEQFF.

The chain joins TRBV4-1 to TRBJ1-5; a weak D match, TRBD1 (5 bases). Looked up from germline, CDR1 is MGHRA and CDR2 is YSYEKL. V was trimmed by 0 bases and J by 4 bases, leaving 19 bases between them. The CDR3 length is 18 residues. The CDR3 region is CASSQEGPPGSGNQPQHF. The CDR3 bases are TGCGCCAGCAGCCAAGAGGGGCCTCCGGGCAGCGGAAATCAGCCCCAGCATTTT.

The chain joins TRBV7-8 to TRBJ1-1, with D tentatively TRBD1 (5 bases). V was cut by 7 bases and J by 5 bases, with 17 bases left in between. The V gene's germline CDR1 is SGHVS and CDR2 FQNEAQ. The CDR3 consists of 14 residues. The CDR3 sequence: CASNSGRGGTEAFF. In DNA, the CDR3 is TGTGCCAGCAATTCGGGAAGGGGCGGGACTGAAGCTTTCTTT.

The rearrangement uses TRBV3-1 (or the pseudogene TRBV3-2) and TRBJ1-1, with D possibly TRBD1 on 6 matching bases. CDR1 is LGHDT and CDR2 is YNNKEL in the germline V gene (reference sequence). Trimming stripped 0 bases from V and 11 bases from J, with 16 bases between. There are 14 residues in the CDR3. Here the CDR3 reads CASSQEGQLTAAFF. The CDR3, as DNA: TGTGCCAGCAGCCAAGAAGGACAGTTGACCGCCGCTTTCTTT.

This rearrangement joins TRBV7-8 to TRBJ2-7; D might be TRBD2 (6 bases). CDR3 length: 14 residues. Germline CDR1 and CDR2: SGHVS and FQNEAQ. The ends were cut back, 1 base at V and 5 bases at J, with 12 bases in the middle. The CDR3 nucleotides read TGTGCCAGCAGCTTAGGGGGGGATGTGGACGAGCAGTACTTC. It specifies CASSLGGDVDEQYF.

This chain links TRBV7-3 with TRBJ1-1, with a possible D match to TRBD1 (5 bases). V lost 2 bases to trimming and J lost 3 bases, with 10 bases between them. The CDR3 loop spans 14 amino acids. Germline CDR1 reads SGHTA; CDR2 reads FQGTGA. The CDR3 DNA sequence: TGTGCCAGCAGCTTAGGGCAGACAGACACTGAAGCTTTCTTT. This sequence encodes CASSLGQTDTEAFF.

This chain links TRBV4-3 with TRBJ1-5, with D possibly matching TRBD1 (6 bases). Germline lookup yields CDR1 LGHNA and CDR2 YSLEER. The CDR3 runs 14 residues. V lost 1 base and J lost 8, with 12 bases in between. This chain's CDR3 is CASSQGGAREPQHF. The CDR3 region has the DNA TGCGCCAGCAGCCAAGGGGGGGCACGGGAGCCCCAGCATTTT.

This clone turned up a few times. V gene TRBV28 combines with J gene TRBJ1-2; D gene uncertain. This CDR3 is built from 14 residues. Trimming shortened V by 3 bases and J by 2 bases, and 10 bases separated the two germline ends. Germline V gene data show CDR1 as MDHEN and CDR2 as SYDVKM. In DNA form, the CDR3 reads TGTGCCAGCAGTTTGTTCTCGGGGAACTATGGCTACACCTTC. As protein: CASSLFSGNYGYTF.